This T cell receptor (beta chain) was captured by sequencing in a study of beta chain features in type 1 diabetes. This clone was seen more than once but under ten times. Sequenced material consisted of expressed TCRB transcripts (all of the isolated RNA was reverse transcribed). Only in-frame clones appear in the TCRdb table, and some are missing; sequencing was by immunoSEQ multiplex PCR. The sample records under 900,000 clones, 17% being singletons. Germline CDR1 and CDR2: ENHRY and SYGVKD. This CDR3 region has 13 residues. V shed 10 bases and J shed 4 bases, with 16 bases lying between them. The rearrangement uses TRBV10-3 and TRBJ2-5; no clear D. This TCR was recovered from a woman aged 18-29 years in good health. Sequencing was performed on naive CD4+ T cells from blood. In DNA form, the CDR3 reads TGTGCCACCCTAAGAAGCCACGGAGAGACCCAGTACTTC. It is translated as CATLRSHGETQYF.